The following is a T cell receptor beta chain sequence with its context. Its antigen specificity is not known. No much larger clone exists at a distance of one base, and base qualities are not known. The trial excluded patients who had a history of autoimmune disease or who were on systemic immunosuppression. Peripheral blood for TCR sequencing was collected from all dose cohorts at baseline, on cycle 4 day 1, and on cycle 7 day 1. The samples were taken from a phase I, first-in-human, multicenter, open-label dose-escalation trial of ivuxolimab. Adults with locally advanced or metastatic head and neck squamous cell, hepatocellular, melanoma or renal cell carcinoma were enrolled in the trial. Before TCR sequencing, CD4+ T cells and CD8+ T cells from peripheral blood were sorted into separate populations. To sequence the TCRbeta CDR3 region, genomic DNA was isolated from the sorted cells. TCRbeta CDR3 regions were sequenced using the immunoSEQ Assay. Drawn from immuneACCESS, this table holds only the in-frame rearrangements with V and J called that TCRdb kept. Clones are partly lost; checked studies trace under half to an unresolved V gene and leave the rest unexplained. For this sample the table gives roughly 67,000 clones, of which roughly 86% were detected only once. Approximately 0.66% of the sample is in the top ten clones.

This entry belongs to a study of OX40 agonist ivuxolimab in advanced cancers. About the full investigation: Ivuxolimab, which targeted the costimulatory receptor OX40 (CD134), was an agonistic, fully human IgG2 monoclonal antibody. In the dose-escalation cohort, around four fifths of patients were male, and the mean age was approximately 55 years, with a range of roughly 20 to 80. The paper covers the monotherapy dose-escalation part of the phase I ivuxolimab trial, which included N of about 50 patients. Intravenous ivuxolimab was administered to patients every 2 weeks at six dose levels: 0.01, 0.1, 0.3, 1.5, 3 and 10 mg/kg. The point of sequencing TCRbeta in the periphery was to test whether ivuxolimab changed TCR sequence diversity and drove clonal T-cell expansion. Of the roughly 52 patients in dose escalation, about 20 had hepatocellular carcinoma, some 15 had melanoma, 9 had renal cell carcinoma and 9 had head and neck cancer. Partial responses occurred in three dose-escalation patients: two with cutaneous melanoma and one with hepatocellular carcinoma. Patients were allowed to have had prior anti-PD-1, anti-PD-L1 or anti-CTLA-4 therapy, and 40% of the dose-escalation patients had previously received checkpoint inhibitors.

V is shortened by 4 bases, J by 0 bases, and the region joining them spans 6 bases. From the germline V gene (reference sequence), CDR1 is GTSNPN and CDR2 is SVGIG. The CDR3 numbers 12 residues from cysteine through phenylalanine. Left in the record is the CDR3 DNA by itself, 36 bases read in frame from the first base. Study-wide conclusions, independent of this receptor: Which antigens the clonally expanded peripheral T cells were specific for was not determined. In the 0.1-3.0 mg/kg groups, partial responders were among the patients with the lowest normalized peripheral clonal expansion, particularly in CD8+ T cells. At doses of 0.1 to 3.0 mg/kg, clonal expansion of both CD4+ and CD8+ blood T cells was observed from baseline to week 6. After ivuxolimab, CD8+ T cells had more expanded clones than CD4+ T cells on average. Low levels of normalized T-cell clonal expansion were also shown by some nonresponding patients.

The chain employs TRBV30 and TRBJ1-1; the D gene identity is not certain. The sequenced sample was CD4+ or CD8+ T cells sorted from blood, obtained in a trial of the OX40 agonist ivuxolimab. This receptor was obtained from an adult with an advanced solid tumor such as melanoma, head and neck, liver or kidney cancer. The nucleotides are TGTGCCTGGACCCGGCTGAACACTGAAGCTTTCTTT. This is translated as CAWTRLNTEAFF. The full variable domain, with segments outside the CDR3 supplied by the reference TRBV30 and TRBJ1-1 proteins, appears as SQTIHQWPATLVQPVGSPLSLECTVEGTSNPNLYWYRQAAGRGLQLLFYSVGIGQISSEVPQNLSASRPQDRQFILSSKKLLLSDSGFYLCAWTRLNTEAFFGQGTRLTVV.